The present T cell receptor (beta chain) was sequenced within a study of T cells in Graves' hyperthyroidism and ophthalmopathy. The CDR3 has 13 residues. Trimming cost V 1 base and J 5 bases, with 8 bases left between them. This clonotype was seen many times. Amplification of TCR beta CDR3 regions used RNA as the template. The HTBI primer set drove a first-round RT-PCR of the TCR CDR3. TCRdb redid the calling of the multiplex PCR reads with MiXCR, one entry per CDR3 protein. The sample holds some 150,000 distinct CDR3 sequences, approximately 20% seen once. Uncontrolled infection, other autoimmune disease, pregnancy or lactation excluded patients. Diagnostic assessment was based on clinical symptoms, serum thyroxine and TRAb, thyroid ultrasound and orbital computed tomography.

Sequenced: blood. This chain connects TRBV12-3 or TRBV12-4 to TRBJ1-1; TRBD1 might be the D (6 bases). The source of this sequence is a woman aged 45-59 years with Graves' hyperthyroidism that later progressed to Graves' ophthalmopathy. CDR3 amino acids: CASSLVTGTEAFF. Here the CDR3 DNA reads TGTGCCAGCAGTTTAGTTACAGGGACTGAAGCTTTCTTT.